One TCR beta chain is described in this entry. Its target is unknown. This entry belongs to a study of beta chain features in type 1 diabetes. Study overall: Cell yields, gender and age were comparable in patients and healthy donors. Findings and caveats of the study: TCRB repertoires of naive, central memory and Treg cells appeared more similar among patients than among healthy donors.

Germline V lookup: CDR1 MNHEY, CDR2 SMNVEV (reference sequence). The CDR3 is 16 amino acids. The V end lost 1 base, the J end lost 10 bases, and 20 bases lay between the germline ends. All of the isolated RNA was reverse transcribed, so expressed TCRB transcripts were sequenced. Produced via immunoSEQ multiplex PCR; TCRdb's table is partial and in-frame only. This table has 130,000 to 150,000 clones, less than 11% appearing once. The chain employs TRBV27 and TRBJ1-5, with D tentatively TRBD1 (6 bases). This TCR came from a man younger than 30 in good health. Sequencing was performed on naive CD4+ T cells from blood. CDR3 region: CASSLLGSGTISPQHF. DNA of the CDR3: TGTGCCAGCAGTTTATTGGGCAGCGGGACAATCAGCCCCCAGCATTTT.